Shown below are 3 T cell receptor beta chains from a single sample sequenced in a study of blood T cell repertoires in COVID-19. Assay used: immunoSEQ multiplex PCR; TCRdb lists only in-frame clones, some missing. The data show roughly 200,000 clones, approximately 90% seen once. The sequenced material came from PBMCs or T cells enriched from blood (not recorded which). The receptors derive from a man aged 25-45 years who had recovered from COVID-19.

V usage is TRBV19 and J usage is TRBJ2-7; D possibly corresponds to TRBD1 (5 bases). CDR3 size: 14 residues. V dropped 3 bases and J dropped 0 bases, with 9 bases sitting between them. From germline, CDR1 is LNHDA and CDR2 SQIVND (reference sequence). For the CDR3, the DNA is TGTGCCAGTAGTATTCGGCAGGGCTCCTACGAGCAGTACTTC. The encoded protein is CASSIRQGSYEQYF.

The V call is TRBV14, the J call TRBJ1-1, with 9 bases matching TRBD1. This CDR3 is 14 amino acids long. The V gene's germline CDR1 is SGHDN and CDR2 FVKESK. Trimming at V came to 5 bases and at J to 4 bases, leaving 5 bases not matched to a gene. In nucleotides, the CDR3 is TGTGCCAGCAGCTTTGACAGGGGGTCCACTGAAGCTTTCTTT. Protein sequence: CASSFDRGSTEAFF.

The rearrangement joins TRBV5-5 to TRBJ1-5; TRBD1 agrees at 7 bases. Germline values: CDR1 SGHKS, CDR2 YYEKEE (reference sequence). The CDR3 contains 15 residues. J lost 2 bases, V lost 0 bases, and 2 bases had no gene match. The CDR3 coding sequence is TGTGCCAGCAGCTTGGCCGGGACAGGCAATCAGCCCCAGCATTTT. This encodes CASSLAGTGNQPQHF.